This T cell receptor beta chain was recovered during a study of T cells in Graves' hyperthyroidism and ophthalmopathy. Study-level information: Once the initial diagnosis was made, peripheral blood was obtained before any treatment.

Many counts were recorded for this clonotype. Its specificity is not known. Study-wide results and caveats: From stable hyperthyroidism, ophthalmopathy was separated by a 13 V-J model.

Trimming pared 0 bases from V and 2 bases from J, leaving 13 bases between. Germline V gene sequence: CDR1 LNHNV, CDR2 YYDKDF (reference sequence). The CDR3 is 17 residues long. Template material for amplifying TCR beta CDR3 regions consisted of RNA transcripts. TCR CDR3 underwent first-round RT-PCR with the HTBI primer set. One entry per CDR3 protein, called by TCRdb with MiXCR from the multiplex PCR reads. This sample yields 450,000 to 500,000 distinct CDR3 sequences, of which around a fifth are seen a single time; roughly 49% belongs to the top ten. The rearrangement links TRBV15 to TRBJ1-4; tentatively, D is TRBD1 (5 bases). The sequencing sample was made of blood. The sequence was collected from a woman in her seventies with Graves' ophthalmopathy. The chain's CDR3 is CATSRDRGRATNEKLFF. CDR3 nucleotide sequence: TGTGCCACCAGCAGAGATCGGGGGAGAGCGACTAATGAAAAACTGTTTTTT. Using reference TRBV15 and TRBJ1-4 for the parts outside the CDR3, the full variable domain is DAMVIQNPRYQVTQFGKPVTLSCSQTLNHNVMYWYQQKSSQAPKLLFHYYDKDFNNEADTPDNFQSRRPNTSFCFLDIRSPGLGDTAMYLCATSRDRGRATNEKLFFGSGTQLSVL.